The sequence of this T cell receptor beta chain was determined in a study of cytomegalovirus exposure and HLA in healthy donors. PCR was performed using 60 Vbeta and 13 Jbeta primers. Profiled with immunoSEQ multiplex PCR; TCRdb holds only in-frame clones, not every one. The sample lists around 150,000 clones; about four fifths were seen once. The sample comprised PBMCs. This receptor was identified in a man in his thirties or forties in good health.

The CDR3 DNA sequence: TGTGCCAGTGGACAGGGGGCGGCAGATACGCAGTATTTT. Translation: CASGQGAADTQYF. The rearrangement joins TRBV11-3 to TRBJ2-3; 11 bases match TRBD1. After removal of 9 bases from V and 4 bases from J, the junction contained 3 bases not matched to a gene. The CDR3 contains 13 residues. The germline V gene has CDR1 SGHNT and CDR2 YENEEA.